The 10 T cell receptor beta chains below all came from one sample that was sequenced in a study of blood T cell repertoires in COVID-19. The table came from immunoSEQ multiplex PCR; TCRdb's copy has only in-frame clones and leaves some out. The table shows some 180,000 clones, with approximately 80% occurring only once. Sequences were obtained from PBMCs or T cells enriched from blood (not recorded which). Receptors originate from a man between 60 and 75 years old who had been exposed to COVID-19.

This chain joins TRBV6-5 and TRBJ1-3; D call uncertain. Germline CDR1 reads MNHEY; CDR2 reads SVGAGI. This CDR3 has 16 amino acids. Trimming took 0 bases from V and 4 from J, leaving 13 bases between them. CDR3 loop: CASSYSTRRRGNTIYF. The CDR3 DNA reads as TGTGCCAGCAGTTACTCTACCCGGAGGAGAGGAAACACCATATATTTT.

CDR3 in amino acids: CASSSPGQGPDEQYF. CDR3 DNA sequence: TGTGCCAGCAGCTCCCCGGGACAGGGGCCTGACGAGCAGTACTTC. The chain joins TRBV5-4 to TRBJ2-7; 10 bases match TRBD1. CDR1 and CDR2 from the germline V gene are SGHNT and YYREEE (reference sequence). After removal of 3 bases from V and 5 bases from J, the junction contained 8 bases not matched to a gene. The CDR3 has 15 residues.

The chain is built from TRBV9 and TRBJ1-6; 10 bases line up with TRBD1. The V and J ends lost 0 bases and 10 bases, in that order; junction bases with no gene match: 4. Germline CDR1 and CDR2: SGDLS and YYNGEE. CDR3 length equals 15 residues. The DNA for the CDR3 is TGTGCCAGCAGCGTAGGGGACAGGGGAGGATCACCCCTCCACTTT. Translated, it gives CASSVGDRGGSPLHF.

V usage is TRBV3-1 (or the pseudogene TRBV3-2) and J usage is TRBJ2-1; D might be TRBD2 (6 bases). Germline CDR1 LGHDT, CDR2 YNNKEL (reference sequence). Trimming removed 4 bases from V and 0 bases from J, with 16 bases in between. This CDR3 comprises 17 residues. The CDR3 is CASSRHSGSSSYNEQFF. CDR3 DNA sequence: TGTGCCAGCAGCCGTCATAGCGGATCTAGCTCCTACAATGAGCAGTTCTTC.

The chain links TRBV11-2 to TRBJ2-7; tentatively, D is TRBD1 (6 bases). V was shortened by 1 base and J by 3 bases, with 10 bases between the two germline ends. Germline lookup yields CDR1 SGHAT and CDR2 FQNNGV. The CDR3 loop spans 14 amino acids. The chain's CDR3 is CASSLAKGGYEQYF. In DNA, the CDR3 is TGTGCCAGCAGCTTAGCTAAAGGGGGCTACGAGCAGTACTTC.

The J gene is TRBJ2-7, the V gene TRBV21-1; the table's D call, TRBD2, was not checked against the DNA. TRBV21-1 is a documented pseudogene. The CDR3 extends over 12 amino acids. This CDR3 is CASRGTSSEQYF. DNA of the CDR3: TGTGCCAGCAGGGGGACTAGCTCCGAGCAGTACTTC.

This clone was recorded once. The chain couples TRBV5-4 to TRBJ1-6, with 9 bases that match TRBD1. The CDR3 is made up of 15 amino acids. Germline V gene sequence: CDR1 SGHNT, CDR2 YYREEE (reference sequence). V was pared by 4 bases and J by 10 bases, with 9 bases of the junction left unmatched. CDR3 protein: CASSPRTGELSPLHF. DNA for the CDR3: TGTGCCAGCAGCCCGAGGACAGGGGAACTGTCACCCCTCCACTTT.

V gene TRBV24-1 combines with J gene TRBJ1-2; the match to TRBD1 covers 8 bases. Per the germline V gene, CDR1 is KGHDR and CDR2 is SFDVKD. The CDR3 runs 15 residues. V lost 2 bases, J lost 8 bases, and 9 bases stayed unmatched. The CDR3 DNA follows: TGTGCCACCAGTGATTCTTGGGGACAGGTTTTCGGCTACACCTTC. Its protein is CATSDSWGQVFGYTF.

The chain carries TRBV28 and TRBJ2-5; 8 positions match TRBD2. The germline V gene encodes CDR1 MDHEN and CDR2 SYDVKM. CDR3 length: 15 amino acids. V shed 5 bases and J 5 bases; nucleotides not matched to a gene: 10. The CDR3 sequence is CASSVAGGGAETQYF. Here the CDR3 DNA reads TGTGCCAGCAGTGTCGCGGGGGGAGGTGCGGAGACCCAGTACTTC.

The gene calls are TRBV12-3 or TRBV12-4 and TRBJ2-7; D call uncertain. This CDR3 spans 13 amino acids. V shed 3 bases and J shed 2 bases, with 8 bases lying between them. CDR3 bases: TGTGCCAGCAGTTTTGACTTGACCTACGAGCAGTACTTC. This translates into CASSFDLTYEQYF.